These 30 T cell receptor beta chains came from one sample sequenced in a study of blood T cell repertoires in COVID-19. Some clones are missing from TCRdb's copy, which holds only in-frame ones; the method was immunoSEQ multiplex PCR. The data contain hundreds of thousands of clones, nearly 90% of them singletons. The sequenced sample consisted of PBMCs or T cells enriched from blood (not recorded which). Receptors were obtained from a woman between 18 and 29 years old with acute COVID-19.

J is TRBJ1-1 and V is TRBV29-1; D may be TRBD1 (5 bases). The CDR3 runs 12 residues. From germline, CDR1 is SQVTM and CDR2 ANQGSEA. V was clipped by 7 bases and J by 8 bases, with 17 bases between them. The DNA of the CDR3 is TGCAGCGGAACAGGATTAATTTCGGAAGCTTTCTTT. It codes for CSGTGLISEAFF.

The chain employs TRBV27 and TRBJ2-7; TRBD2 agrees at 9 bases. The J segment lost 7 bases and the V segment lost 2 bases, leaving 12 bases of the junction unmatched. The germline V gene encodes CDR1 MNHEY and CDR2 SMNVEV (reference sequence). The CDR3 covers 16 residues. The DNA for the CDR3 is TGTGCCAGCAGTTTAAAGGTCCGAGCGGGAGGTAGGGAGCAGTACTTC. Its protein is CASSLKVRAGGREQYF.

The CDR3 DNA follows: TGCGCCAGCAGCCAAGAGTCTCAACACCACAATGAGCAGTTCTTC. Its protein product is CASSQESQHHNEQFF. This chain connects TRBV4-1 to TRBJ2-1, with unresolved D. Looked up from germline, CDR1 is MGHRA and CDR2 is YSYEKL. V was clipped by 0 bases and J by 5 bases, with 11 bases between them. The CDR3 contains 15 residues.

This rearrangement joins TRBV4-2 to TRBJ1-6; 8 positions agree with TRBD1. There are 15 residues in the CDR3. Germline CDR1 is LGHNA and CDR2 is YNFKEQ. J lost 5 bases, V lost 7 bases, and 7 bases had no gene match. CDR3 sequence reads: CASTRTGNDNSPLHF. Here the CDR3 DNA reads TGTGCCAGCACTCGGACAGGGAACGATAATTCACCCCTCCACTTT.

The J gene is TRBJ2-5, the V gene TRBV5-4; D is possibly TRBD1 (5 bases). The CDR3 spans 13 residues. Germline assignment: CDR1 SGHNT and CDR2 YYREEE (reference sequence). V shed 1 base and J shed 5 bases, with 9 bases lying between them. The CDR3 DNA reads as TGTGCCAGCAGCTTGCAGGGTACGGAGACCCAGTACTTC. It codes for CASSLQGTETQYF. Full variable domain (outside the CDR3, taken from reference TRBV5-4 and TRBJ2-5): ETGVTQSPTHLIKTRGQQVTLRCSSQSGHNTVSWYQQALGQGPQFIFQYYREEENGRGNFPPRFSGLQFPNYSSELNVNALELDDSALYLCASSLQGTETQYFGPGTRLLVL.

This clone has more than one count but fewer than ten. The genes are TRBV9 and TRBJ2-7; possibly TRBD1 for D (6 bases). The CDR3 runs to 16 residues. V was trimmed by 4 bases and J by 5 bases, leaving 22 bases between them. Germline loops: CDR1 SGDLS, CDR2 YYNGEE. CDR3 residues: CASSSQATGTPHEQYF. The CDR3 DNA reads as TGTGCCAGCAGCTCTCAGGCGACAGGAACCCCCCACGAGCAGTACTTC.

The chain joins TRBV6-1 to TRBJ1-1; TRBD1 matches 12 bases. From germline, CDR1 is MNHNS and CDR2 SASEGT. This CDR3 is 17 amino acids long. Germline trimming cut 3 bases from V and 1 base from J; bases unmatched to any gene: 6. As DNA, the CDR3 is TGTGCCAGCAGTGACGGGACAGGGGGCAGTCGGAACACTGAAGCTTTCTTT. Translation gives CASSDGTGGSRNTEAFF.

The chain links TRBV3-1 (or the pseudogene TRBV3-2) to TRBJ2-2; 7 bases match TRBD1. With V trimmed by 1 base and J by 1 base, 3 bases remained unmatched. Germline loops: CDR1 LGHDT, CDR2 YNNKEL (reference sequence). The CDR3 has 16 residues. The CDR3 DNA reads as TGTGCCAGCAGCCAAGCGGGACAGTTGAACACCGGGGAGCTGTTTTTT. This encodes CASSQAGQLNTGELFF.

The rearrangement uses TRBV9 and TRBJ2-2, with D perhaps matching TRBD2 (5 bases). The CDR3 is 15 amino acids. V gave up 4 bases and J gave up 4 bases, with 14 bases separating them. From germline, CDR1 is SGDLS and CDR2 YYNGEE. The CDR3 DNA follows: TGTGCCAGCAGCCCACTTCTAGCCAGCACCGGGGAGCTGTTTTTT. This translates into CASSPLLASTGELFF.

V and J are TRBV5-4 and TRBJ2-7; D is perhaps TRBD2 (5 bases). Germline V gives CDR1 SGHNT, CDR2 YYREEE (reference sequence). CDR3 size: 14 residues. Trimming left V 4 bases short and J 2 bases short, with 13 bases between. The CDR3 here is CASSEGIATYEQYF. The CDR3 DNA follows: TGTGCCAGCAGCGAAGGAATAGCGACCTACGAGCAGTACTTC.

The V and J genes are TRBV20-1 and TRBJ1-1; a possible D gene is TRBD1 (6 bases). CDR3 length: 11 residues. Deletions cut 4 bases from V and 3 bases from J, with 6 bases between. Germline V CDR1 and CDR2: DFQATT, SNEGSKA (reference sequence). The CDR3 spells CSANRDTEAFF. The CDR3 DNA reads as TGCAGTGCTAACAGGGACACTGAAGCTTTCTTT.

The chain employs TRBV9 and TRBJ1-2; TRBD1 might be the D (6 bases). Germline V gene sequence: CDR1 SGDLS, CDR2 YYNGEE. Trimming removed 5 bases from V and 4 bases from J, with 12 bases in between. CDR3 size: 13 residues. CDR3 DNA: TGTGCCAGCAGAGGGGGACAAGGCTATGGCTACACCTTC. Translating it yields CASRGGQGYGYTF.

This clone was counted a single time. V usage is TRBV5-5 and J usage is TRBJ1-5, with D maybe TRBD1 (6 bases). Trimming took off 0 bases at V and 6 bases at J, with 13 bases between the two ends. The CDR3 length is 15 residues. Germline CDR1 and CDR2: SGHKS and YYEKEE (reference sequence). CDR3 bases: TGTGCCAGCAGCTTGGACAGGGTAAAGGGTCAGCCCCAGCATTTT. Its translation: CASSLDRVKGQPQHF.

This clone occurred once. The rearrangement uses TRBV28 and TRBJ1-2; D remains ambiguous. Per the germline V gene, CDR1 is MDHEN and CDR2 is SYDVKM. The V end was cut by 3 bases, the J end by 6 bases, with 5 bases between. The CDR3 runs to 11 residues. The CDR3, as DNA: TGTGCCAGCAGTTTTAGTCATGGCTACACCTTC. Amino acid sequence: CASSFSHGYTF.

The chain is built from TRBV11-3 and TRBJ2-7; the D gene is possibly TRBD2 (6 bases). Germline assignment: CDR1 SGHNT and CDR2 YENEEA. CDR3 size: 13 residues. Trimming removed 1 base at V and 9 bases at J, with 13 bases between. CDR3: CASSLGGDQRQYF. CDR3 in DNA: TGTGCCAGCAGCTTAGGCGGGGACCAGCGGCAGTACTTC.

The chain carries TRBV11-2 and TRBJ2-1, with D maybe TRBD2 (6 bases). The germline CDR1 and CDR2 sequences are SGHAT and FQNNGV. Trimming left V 1 base short and J 7 bases short, with 11 bases between. The CDR3 extends over 14 amino acids. The CDR3, as DNA: TGTGCCAGCAGCTTAGGGTGGGAGGTAAATGAGCAGTTCTTC. Amino acids: CASSLGWEVNEQFF.

The V call is TRBV28, the J call TRBJ1-1, with 8 bases that match TRBD1. The CDR3 loop spans 14 amino acids. Unmatched junction bases numbered 6, after V lost 4 bases and J lost 5 bases. Looked up from germline, CDR1 is MDHEN and CDR2 is SYDVKM. This CDR3 is CASSWDRWGTEAFF. The CDR3 DNA reads as TGTGCCAGCAGTTGGGACAGGTGGGGAACTGAAGCTTTCTTT.

The J gene is TRBJ2-7, the V gene TRBV3-1 (or the pseudogene TRBV3-2); D ambiguous. Germline loops: CDR1 LGHDT, CDR2 YNNKEL (reference sequence). CDR3 size: 14 residues. The ends were cut back, 4 bases at V and 5 bases at J, with 15 bases in the middle. The CDR3 loop is CASSLRLRDDEQYF. CDR3 sequence (DNA): TGTGCCAGCAGCCTTCGACTGAGAGACGACGAGCAGTACTTC.

CDR3: CASSSLAHEQYF. As DNA, the CDR3 is TGTGCCAGCAGCTCTCTAGCCCACGAGCAGTACTTC. This sequence joins TRBV4-2 and TRBJ2-7; a possible D gene is TRBD2 (5 bases). V shed 5 bases and J shed 5 bases, with 10 bases lying between them. Germline CDR1 is LGHNA and CDR2 is YNFKEQ. The length of the CDR3 is 12 residues.

The genes are TRBV28 and TRBJ2-1; possible D gene TRBD1, 6 bases. Germline V gene data show CDR1 as MDHEN and CDR2 as SYDVKM. This CDR3 comprises 18 residues. V was clipped by 8 bases and J by 7 bases, with 30 bases between them. CDR3 DNA: TGTGCCAGCTCCGGACAGCCAGCGAGTGGGGTGGGTGGGAATGAGCAGTTCTTC. Residues: CASSGQPASGVGGNEQFF.

The V call is TRBV5-6, the J call TRBJ2-7, with TRBD2 identical over 7 bases. In germline, CDR1 is SGHDT, CDR2 YYEEEE. V shed 4 bases, J shed 0 bases, and the junction held 7 bases outside the gene matches. This CDR3 has 15 amino acids. The CDR3 DNA reads as TGTGCCAGCAGCCCCGGGACTACCTACTCCTACGAGCAGTACTTC. Protein sequence: CASSPGTTYSYEQYF. Looking up the rest from reference TRBV5-6 and TRBJ2-7 gives the full variable domain: DAGVTQSPTHLIKTRGQQVTLRCSPKSGHDTVSWYQQALGQGPQFIFQYYEEEERQRGNFPDRFSGHQFPNYSSELNVNALLLGDSALYLCASSPGTTYSYEQYFGPGTRLTVT.

As DNA, the CDR3 is TGTGCCAGCAGTTTATTTTGGCCGGGGTCCCGTGGCCCTGAAGCTTTCTTT. Amino acids: CASSLFWPGSRGPEAFF. The chain uses TRBV28 and TRBJ1-1; D gene unclear. The CDR3 consists of 17 residues. The V and J ends lost 1 base and 6 bases respectively, with 21 bases between them. Germline values: CDR1 MDHEN, CDR2 SYDVKM.

The J gene is TRBJ2-2, the V gene TRBV19, with 13 bases matching TRBD2. CDR1 LNHDA and CDR2 SQIVND come from the germline V gene (reference sequence). This CDR3 has 17 residues. V was pared by 5 bases and J by 4 bases, with 7 bases of the junction left unmatched. CDR3 sequence (DNA): TGTGCCAGTAGTTTCAGGACTAGCGGGAGAGGCACCGGGGAGCTGTTTTTT. Protein: CASSFRTSGRGTGELFF.

The chain recombines TRBV27 with TRBJ1-4; the D gene is possibly TRBD1 (6 bases). V lost 4 bases, J lost 2 bases, and 11 bases lay in between. Germline V gene lookup returns CDR1 MNHEY and CDR2 SMNVEV (reference sequence). CDR3 length: 15 residues. The CDR3 sequence: CASSSKGVTNEKLFF. The CDR3 DNA reads as TGTGCCAGCAGTTCTAAGGGGGTGACTAATGAAAAACTGTTTTTT. The variable domain in full, with the rest retrieved from reference TRBV27 and TRBJ1-4, is EAQVTQNPRYLITVTGKKLTVTCSQNMNHEYMSWYRQDPGLGLRQIYYSMNVEVTDKGDVPEGYKVSRKEKRNFPLILESPSPNQTSLYFCASSSKGVTNEKLFFGSGTQLSVL.

The gene calls are TRBV5-5 and TRBJ1-1, with D hard to call. V gave up 1 base and J gave up 2 bases, with 6 bases separating them. This CDR3 has 13 amino acids. The V gene's germline CDR1 is SGHKS and CDR2 YYEKEE (reference sequence). The CDR3 reads CASSLNSNTEAFF. The CDR3, as DNA: TGTGCCAGCAGCTTGAATAGTAACACTGAAGCTTTCTTT.

The rearrangement joins TRBV7-9 to TRBJ2-1; 11 bases map to TRBD2. Germline V CDR1 and CDR2: SEHNR, FQNEAQ (reference sequence). The CDR3 is 19 residues long. V lost 3 bases to trimming and J lost 1 base; unmatched junction nucleotides: 11. CDR3 amino acids: CASSFSGLAGMISYNEQFF. CDR3 nucleotides: TGTGCCAGCAGCTTCTCCGGACTAGCGGGTATGATATCCTACAATGAGCAGTTCTTC.

V is TRBV27 and J is TRBJ1-2; 8 bases agree with TRBD1. Losses at the gene ends were 7 bases for V and 4 bases for J; bases not matched to a gene: 11. Germline-derived CDR1 and CDR2 are MNHEY and SMNVEV (reference sequence). The CDR3 spans 15 residues. For the CDR3, the DNA is TGTGCCAGCACCCCAAAACAGGGGGTTGGCTATGGCTACACCTTC. This gives the protein CASTPKQGVGYGYTF.

The rearrangement joins TRBV28 to TRBJ2-7, with D uncertain. The CDR3 totals 14 residues. The V gene's germline CDR1 is MDHEN and CDR2 SYDVKM. With 6 bases removed from V and 2 bases from J, the gap between germline ends came to 14 bases. The CDR3 protein is CASSYPLSTYEQYF. In DNA form, the CDR3 reads TGTGCCAGCAGCTACCCTTTGTCGACCTACGAGCAGTACTTC.

The V gene is TRBV27, the J gene TRBJ2-1; 12 bases map to TRBD1. Germline trimming cut 6 bases from V and 12 bases from J; bases unmatched to any gene: 9. CDR1 is MNHEY and CDR2 is SMNVEV in the germline V gene (reference sequence). This CDR3 comprises 14 residues. CDR3 residues: CASRPGQGAGGQFF. DNA for the CDR3: TGTGCCAGCAGACCGGGACAGGGGGCTGGTGGGCAGTTCTTC.

The J gene is TRBJ1-5, the V gene TRBV12-3 or TRBV12-4; 7 bases are a match to TRBD1. The V segment lost 5 bases and the J segment 7 bases; nucleotides outside the gene matches: 5. The CDR3 runs 13 residues. CDR3 bases: TGTGCCAGCAGTACTCAGGGGGACCAGCCCCAGCATTTT. This encodes CASSTQGDQPQHF.